A selection of T cell receptor beta chains follows, all from one sample in a study of cytomegalovirus exposure and HLA in healthy donors. The table came from immunoSEQ multiplex PCR; TCRdb's copy has only in-frame clones and leaves some out. Here the sample spans approximately 170,000 clones, around four fifths being singletons. Sequenced material: PBMCs. Every receptor here comes from a boy aged 2 to 10 in good health and CMV-seronegative. CDR3s include the opening cysteine and the closing phenylalanine or tryptophan. D genes are given only for firm matches. Clone size is given for some rows only: seen once, a few or many times, or a class if the clone is expanded.

TRBJ1-2	TRBV19	.	.	TGTGCCAGTAGTATGCAGGGAAACTATGGCTACACCTTC	CASSMQGNYGYTF
TRBJ1-2	TRBV12-5	.	.	TGTGCTAGTGGTTTGGCAGCTACAGGGTATGGCTACACCTTC	CASGLAATGYGYTF
TRBJ1-1	TRBV7-9	.	.	TGTGCCAGCAGCTTCGAGGGGGGGGGTGAAGCTTTCTTT	CASSFEGGGEAFF
TRBJ1-1	TRBV19	.	.	TGTGCCAGTAGTACCTCCACGGGGGGCGGCACTGAAGCTTTCTTT	CASSTSTGGGTEAFF
TRBJ1-3	TRBV9	.	.	TGTGCCAGCAGCCTAGCCGGTGGAGGCGGAAACACCATATATTTT	CASSLAGGGGNTIYF
TRBJ2-1	TRBV5-5	.	.	TGTGCCAGCAGCTTGGTAGCTAGCTCCTACAATGAGCAGTTCTTC	CASSLVASSYNEQFF
TRBJ1-2	TRBV20-1	TRBD1	.	TGCAGTGCCGGACAGGGCAACGGCTACACCTTC	CSAGQGNGYTF
TRBJ1-1	TRBV18	TRBD1	.	TGTGCCAGCTCACTCAGACAGGGCACTGAAGCTTTCTTT	CASSLRQGTEAFF
TRBJ2-5	TRBV5-1	.	.	TGCGCCAGCAGCCCACTCCCCATACAGGGATCTTTAGGGACCCAGTACTTC	CASSPLPIQGSLGTQYF
TRBJ2-1	TRBV5-6	TRBD2	.	TGTGCCAGCAGCTTGGCCGGGGGACTAGAGCAGTTCTTC	CASSLAGGLEQFF
TRBJ2-1	TRBV5-1	TRBD2	.	TGCGCCAGCAGCCAGGGACTAGCGGATTACAATGAGCAGTTCTTC	CASSQGLADYNEQFF
TRBJ2-3	TRBV5-1	.	few	TGCGCCAGCAAAGAGGGTGGGGATACGCAGTATTTT	CASKEGGDTQYF
TRBJ2-1	TRBV19	TRBD1	.	TGTGCCAGTAGTATAAACAGGGGCGGTTACAATGAGCAGTTCTTC	CASSINRGGYNEQFF
TRBJ1-5	TRBV30	TRBD1	.	TGTGCCTGGAGTGTACGACAGGGAAGTCAGCCCCAGCATTTT	CAWSVRQGSQPQHF
TRBJ2-5	TRBV18	.	.	TGTGCCAGCTCACCGGCAGGGTCTGAAGAGACCCAGTACTTC	CASSPAGSEETQYF
TRBJ2-7	TRBV7-2	TRBD2	.	TGTGCCAGCAGCTTAAGGCGGGAGGGGTTTTACGAGCAGTACTTC	CASSLRREGFYEQYF
TRBJ1-5	TRBV5-6	TRBD1	.	TGTGCCAGCAGCTTCAGACAGGGCGTCGGCAATCAGCCCCAGCATTTT	CASSFRQGVGNQPQHF
TRBJ2-1	TRBV18	.	.	TGTGCCAGCTCACCATCCGGGGGGCCCGTTGAGCAGTTCTTC	CASSPSGGPVEQFF
TRBJ2-7	TRBV19	TRBD1	.	TGTGCCAGTAGTCCCGGGACAGGGGGTTACGAGCAGTACTTC	CASSPGTGGYEQYF
TRBJ2-1	TRBV30	TRBD1	.	TGTGCCTGGAGCACAGGGGTGGGGTACAATGAGCAGTTCTTC	CAWSTGVGYNEQFF
TRBJ1-1	TRBV9	.	.	TGTGCCAGCAGCCCACACCAGGGTCTCGCTGAAGCTTTCTTT	CASSPHQGLAEAFF
TRBJ1-1	TRBV29-1	.	.	TGCAGCGTTGTCGGGGGGGACTCTGAAGCTTTCTTT	CSVVGGDSEAFF
TRBJ2-7	TRBV10-3	.	.	TGTGCCATCAGTGGATCACACCCCTCCTACGAGCAGTACTTC	CAISGSHPSYEQYF
TRBJ2-5	TRBV6-1	TRBD2	.	TGTGCCAGCAGTGATCCTAGCGGGAGGGTGGGGACGAAAGAGACCCAGTACTTC	CASSDPSGRVGTKETQYF
TRBJ2-1	TRBV7-6	TRBD2	once	TGTGCCAGCACCAAATTAGCGGGCCCCTACAATGAGCAGTTCTTC	CASTKLAGPYNEQFF
TRBJ1-1	TRBV5-6	TRBD1	.	TGTGCCAGCAGCTTGCTGGGGACAGGGGGGACTGAAGCTTTCTTT	CASSLLGTGGTEAFF
TRBJ1-2	TRBV9	.	.	TGTGCCAGCAGCGTAGGAGAACTCAACTTTGAGGGCTACACCTTC	CASSVGELNFEGYTF
TRBJ2-7	TRBV5-4	TRBD1	.	TGTGCCAGCAGCTTCTCCGGGACAGGGGACGGAATCATGGGGGAGCAGTACTTC	CASSFSGTGDGIMGEQYF
TRBJ2-7	TRBV5-1	.	.	TGCGCCAGCAGCTTGGAAGGGGGGGCCCTCTACGAGCAGTACTTC	CASSLEGGALYEQYF
TRBJ1-1	TRBV30	.	once	TGTGCCTGGAGTGCTCAGGGGCTCACTGAAGCTTTCTTT	CAWSAQGLTEAFF
TRBJ2-3	TRBV19	TRBD1	.	TGTGCCAGTAGCGATCGGTACAGGGGGGCAGATACGCAGTATTTT	CASSDRYRGADTQYF
TRBJ1-2	TRBV9	.	once	TGTGCCAGCAGCGTAGGAACGGTGGGGAGTTATGGCTACACCTTC	CASSVGTVGSYGYTF
TRBJ2-5	TRBV18	TRBD1	.	TGTGCCAGCTCACCCGGGACAGGGATAAAGACCCAGTACTTC	CASSPGTGIKTQYF
TRBJ2-3	TRBV9	TRBD2	.	TGTGCCAGCAGCCCGGCGCGGCTAGCGGGGGGAACAGATACGCAGTATTTT	CASSPARLAGGTDTQYF
TRBJ1-2	TRBV7-8	.	.	TGTGCCAGCAGCTTAATCAGGGCGAACTATGGCTACACCTTC	CASSLIRANYGYTF
TRBJ2-6	TRBV6-5	.	.	TGTGCCAGCAGGGATACAGGTACTGGGGCCAACGTCCTGACTTTC	CASRDTGTGANVLTF
TRBJ2-4	TRBV5-1	.	.	TGCGCCAGCAGCTACGGGGAAAACATTCAGTACTTC	CASSYGENIQYF
TRBJ1-2	TRBV7-8	.	.	TGTGCCAGCAGCTTAGATACAGGGAAGGGAGATGGCTACACCTTC	CASSLDTGKGDGYTF
TRBJ1-2	TRBV30	TRBD1	once	TGTGCCTGGACAGGGGGCCCAGCTAACTATGGCTACACCTTC	CAWTGGPANYGYTF
TRBJ1-1	TRBV19	.	.	TGTGCCAGTAGTATCGCCCTGGGGGCGGGTGAAGCTTTCTTT	CASSIALGAGEAFF
TRBJ1-4	TRBV4-1	.	.	TGCGCCAGCAGCCCCCCCTTTGAAAAACTGTTTTTT	CASSPPFEKLFF
TRBJ1-3	TRBV9	TRBD1	.	TGTGCCAGCAGCGTACCGGGACAGGGCTCTGGAAACACCATATATTTT	CASSVPGQGSGNTIYF
TRBJ2-1	TRBV4-3	TRBD2	few	TGCGCCAGCAGCCAAGAAGTTCTAGCGGGCAATGAGCAGTTCTTC	CASSQEVLAGNEQFF
TRBJ2-6	TRBV6-4	.	.	TGTGCCAGCAGTGACACGGCAAGACAGGCCTCTGGGGCCAACGTCCTGACTTTC	CASSDTARQASGANVLTF
TRBJ2-7	TRBV5-1	.	.	TGCGCCAGCAGCTCGACTAGGACGGAGGACGAGCAGTACTTC	CASSSTRTEDEQYF
TRBJ2-5	TRBV6-1	TRBD1	.	TGTGCCAGCAGCCTCACAGGGGGCCGAGAGACCCAGTACTTC	CASSLTGGRETQYF
TRBJ2-3	TRBV4-3	TRBD2	.	TGCGCCAGCAGCCAAGACCGGGGACTAGTAGATACGCAGTATTTT	CASSQDRGLVDTQYF
TRBJ2-7	TRBV29-1	TRBD2	.	TGCAGCGTGGTGGCGGTGGGGGGGGTCGGCCACGAGCAGTACTTC	CSVVAVGGVGHEQYF
TRBJ2-1	TRBV25-1	.	.	TGTGCCAGCAGTGCTGGGGGCACGGCGGGCAATGAGCAGTTCTTC	CASSAGGTAGNEQFF
TRBJ2-2	TRBV11-2	.	.	TGTGCCAGCAGCCCACAGTTGGTAAACACCGGGGAGCTGTTTTTT	CASSPQLVNTGELFF
TRBJ2-3	TRBV27	TRBD2	.	TGTGCCAGCAGTTTATGGGGGGGAGATACGCAGTATTTT	CASSLWGGDTQYF
TRBJ1-2	TRBV5-4	TRBD1	.	TGTGCCAGCAGCCCGGGGACAGGGGGCTCGGATGGCTACACCTTC	CASSPGTGGSDGYTF
TRBJ1-2	TRBV13	TRBD1	.	TGTGCCAGCAGCTTAGACGGCGGACAGGGATTCCACTTC	CASSLDGGQGFHF